This is a list of T cell receptor beta chains from one sample in a study of cytomegalovirus exposure and HLA in healthy donors. TCRdb's copy holds only in-frame clones and misses some; the assay was immunoSEQ multiplex PCR. Counted here are about 150,000 clones, approximately 79% occurring once; the ten biggest clones make up about 6.1%. The sample was PBMCs. The receptor source for this set is a woman aged 50 to 60 in good health and CMV-seropositive. CDR3s include the opening cysteine and the closing phenylalanine or tryptophan. A D gene is named only where the DNA matches it firmly. Size is stated for part of the rows, as once, few or many counts, or as a class when the clone is expanded.

>TRBD2|NA|TRBV30|TRBJ2-2
CAWSRGGRGGGELFF
TGTGCCTGGAGTCGGGGGGGCCGAGGAGGCGGGGAGCTGTTTTTT
>NA|once|TRBV7-9|TRBJ1-2
CASSSTENYGYTF
TGTGCCAGCAGCTCGACAGAAAACTATGGCTACACCTTC
>NA|few|TRBV13|TRBJ1-1
CASSGPREGTEAFF
TGTGCCAGCAGCGGCCCCAGGGAGGGTACTGAAGCTTTCTTT
>TRBD1|once|TRBV19|TRBJ1-2
CASSIRTGGSGYTF
TGTGCCAGTAGTATCAGGACAGGGGGCTCTGGCTACACCTTC
>TRBD1|NA|TRBV5-1|TRBJ1-5
CASSPTGHNQPQHF
TGCGCCAGCAGCCCGACAGGGCACAATCAGCCCCAGCATTTT
>TRBD2|NA|TRBV5-1|TRBJ2-3
CASSGGDPSGTQYF
TGCGCCAGCAGCGGGGGGGACCCCTCAGGTACGCAGTATTTT
>NA|few|TRBV5-1|TRBJ2-1
CASSLAYYGTLYNEQFF
TGCGCCAGCAGCTTGGCTTACTACGGGACTCTATACAATGAGCAGTTCTTC
>TRBD2|NA|TRBV7-9|TRBJ2-1
CSSRGSGGAANEQFF
TGTTCCAGCAGGGGGAGCGGGGGGGCCGCAAATGAGCAGTTCTTC
>NA|NA|TRBV29-1|TRBJ1-2
CSVEGGYGYTF
TGCAGCGTTGAGGGGGGCTATGGCTACACCTTC
>NA|NA|TRBV28|TRBJ1-2
CASSSLGDGYTF
TGTGCCAGCAGTTCTCTCGGGGATGGCTACACCTTC
>TRBD1|NA|TRBV10-3|TRBJ1-1
CAISDTAGGYTEAFF
TGTGCCATCAGTGATACGGCAGGGGGCTACACTGAAGCTTTCTTT
>TRBD1|NA|TRBV30|TRBJ1-5
CAWSVRGRGGNQPQHF
TGTGCCTGGAGTGTAAGGGGGCGCGGGGGCAATCAGCCCCAGCATTTT
>NA|NA|TRBV4-1|TRBJ2-1
CASSHYYSALDEQFF
TGCGCCAGCAGCCACTACTATTCCGCTTTGGATGAGCAGTTCTTC
>NA|NA|TRBV30|TRBJ2-7
CAFTRGRKEQYF
TGTGCCTTTACCAGGGGGAGGAAAGAGCAGTACTTC
>NA|NA|TRBV21-1|TRBJ2-7
CASSKSDRHEQYF
TGTGCCAGCAGCAAATCTGACAGACACGAGCAGTACTTC
>NA|NA|TRBV12-1|TRBJ2-1
CASSGTGESHYNEQFF
TGTGCCAGCAGCGGCACAGGGGAAAGCCACTACAATGAGCAGTTCTTC
>NA|NA|TRBV2|TRBJ2-7
CASSGQLYEQYF
TGTGCCAGCAGTGGACAACTCTACGAGCAGTACTTC
>NA|NA|TRBV6-5|TRBJ2-2
CASSYSGGAGELFF
TGTGCCAGCAGTTACTCCGGAGGGGCCGGGGAGCTGTTTTTT
>TRBD2|NA|TRBV30|TRBJ2-5
CAGSVRGGGAYF
TGTGCCGGGAGTGTACGGGGCGGGGGGGCCTACTTC
>NA|NA|TRBV19|TRBJ2-7
CASSISVAYEQYF
TGTGCCAGTAGTATCTCCGTAGCCTACGAGCAGTACTTC
>NA|once|TRBV5-5|TRBJ2-1
CASSEGLGSYNEQFF
TGTGCCAGCAGCGAGGGACTCGGGAGCTACAATGAGCAGTTCTTC
>NA|NA|TRBV7-8|TRBJ2-3
CASSLTTSSSNTDTQYF
TGTGCCAGCAGCTTAACCACTAGTAGTTCCAACACAGATACGCAGTATTTT
>NA|once|TRBV7-2|TRBJ1-4
CASSSGWANEKLFF
TGTGCCAGCAGCTCAGGATGGGCTAATGAAAAACTGTTTTTT
>NA|NA|TRBV9|TRBJ1-1
CASSDDSVNTEAFF
TGTGCCAGCAGCGACGACAGTGTCAACACTGAAGCTTTCTTT
>NA|once|TRBV19|TRBJ1-2
CASSVHRDRANYGYTF
TGTGCCAGTAGTGTCCACAGGGATCGGGCTAACTATGGCTACACCTTC
>NA|NA|TRBV5-1|TRBJ2-5
CASSPQWGGSQETQYF
TGCGCCAGCAGCCCCCAGTGGGGAGGATCCCAAGAGACCCAGTACTTC
>NA|NA|TRBV10-2|TRBJ1-1
CASSEADWREAFF
TGCGCCAGCAGTGAGGCCGACTGGAGGGAAGCTTTCTTT
>NA|NA|TRBV30|TRBJ1-3
CAWSYGQGRGNTIYF
TGTGCCTGGAGTTATGGGCAGGGGCGAGGAAACACCATATATTTT
>NA|once|TRBV7-9|TRBJ1-5
CASSAEGNQPQHF
TGTGCCAGCAGCGCAGAAGGCAATCAGCCCCAGCATTTT
>NA|NA|TRBV5-1|TRBJ2-7
CAFFKQKAAYEQYF
TGCGCTTTTTTCAAGCAGAAGGCGGCATACGAGCAGTACTTC
>NA|NA|TRBV5-1|TRBJ2-7
CASSLATGTRSDEQYF
TGCGCCAGCAGCTTGGCCACCGGGACAAGGTCAGACGAGCAGTACTTC
>NA|NA|TRBV7-9|TRBJ2-7
CSSSLSAVSYEQYF
TGTTCCAGCAGCTTGAGTGCGGTCTCCTACGAGCAGTACTTC
>NA|NA|TRBV4-2|TRBJ2-3
CASSQTYRVSGADTQYF
TGTGCCAGCAGCCAGACGTACAGGGTATCGGGCGCAGATACGCAGTATTTT
>NA|NA|TRBV19|TRBJ2-1
CASSIVPQGLGSYNEQFF
TGTGCCAGTAGTATAGTCCCCCAGGGCCTTGGCTCCTACAATGAGCAGTTCTTC
>NA|NA|TRBV27|TRBJ1-3
CASSRRGGLSGNTIYF
TGTGCCAGCAGCCGAAGGGGGGGACTCTCTGGAAACACCATATATTTT
>TRBD1|NA|TRBV11-2|TRBJ2-4
CASSLVTGYGNIQYF
TGTGCCAGCAGCTTAGTGACAGGGTACGGAAACATTCAGTACTTC
>NA|few|TRBV18|TRBJ2-2
CASSPQRRDTGELFF
TGTGCCAGCTCACCCCAGCGGAGGGACACCGGGGAGCTGTTTTTT
>TRBD1|NA|TRBV15|TRBJ1-2
CATSTQGADGYTF
TGTGCCACCAGCACCCAGGGGGCGGATGGCTACACCTTC
>NA|NA|TRBV29-1|TRBJ1-2
CSARGLANYGYTF
TGCAGCGCCCGAGGGCTAGCTAACTATGGCTACACCTTC
>TRBD2|NA|TRBV4-1|TRBJ2-7
CASSQILAGSYEQYF
TGCGCCAGCAGCCAGATATTAGCGGGGTCCTACGAGCAGTACTTC
>NA|NA|TRBV4-1|TRBJ1-1
CASSQEGGNTEAFF
TGCGCCAGCAGCCAAGAAGGGGGGAACACTGAAGCTTTCTTT
>NA|NA|TRBV7-2|TRBJ2-1
CASSLVVYNEQFF
TGTGCCAGCAGCTTAGTCGTTTACAATGAGCAGTTCTTC
>NA|NA|TRBV6-5|TRBJ1-6
CASMRGLNSPLHF
TGTGCCAGCATGCGGGGACTTAATTCACCCCTCCACTTT
>NA|NA|TRBV29-1|TRBJ2-2
CSALSGELFF
TGCAGCGCCCTTTCCGGGGAGCTGTTTTTT
>NA|NA|TRBV7-9|TRBJ1-5
CASSARGMSNQPQHF
TGTGCCAGCAGCGCCAGGGGTATGAGCAATCAGCCCCAGCATTTT
>TRBD2|NA|TRBV7-3|TRBJ2-2
CASSPRLAGGTGELFF
TGTGCCAGCAGCCCGCGACTAGCGGGGGGAACCGGGGAGCTGTTTTTT
>NA|NA|TRBV28|TRBJ2-1
CASSFPQNEQFF
TGTGCCAGCAGTTTCCCACAAAATGAGCAGTTCTTC
>NA|few|TRBV14|TRBJ2-1
CASSQALRFEQFF
TGTGCCAGCAGCCAGGCTCTCAGATTCGAGCAGTTCTTC
>TRBD1|few|TRBV7-2|TRBJ2-3
CASSLTRDRGDTQYF
TGTGCCAGCAGCTTAACACGGGACAGGGGGGATACGCAGTATTTT